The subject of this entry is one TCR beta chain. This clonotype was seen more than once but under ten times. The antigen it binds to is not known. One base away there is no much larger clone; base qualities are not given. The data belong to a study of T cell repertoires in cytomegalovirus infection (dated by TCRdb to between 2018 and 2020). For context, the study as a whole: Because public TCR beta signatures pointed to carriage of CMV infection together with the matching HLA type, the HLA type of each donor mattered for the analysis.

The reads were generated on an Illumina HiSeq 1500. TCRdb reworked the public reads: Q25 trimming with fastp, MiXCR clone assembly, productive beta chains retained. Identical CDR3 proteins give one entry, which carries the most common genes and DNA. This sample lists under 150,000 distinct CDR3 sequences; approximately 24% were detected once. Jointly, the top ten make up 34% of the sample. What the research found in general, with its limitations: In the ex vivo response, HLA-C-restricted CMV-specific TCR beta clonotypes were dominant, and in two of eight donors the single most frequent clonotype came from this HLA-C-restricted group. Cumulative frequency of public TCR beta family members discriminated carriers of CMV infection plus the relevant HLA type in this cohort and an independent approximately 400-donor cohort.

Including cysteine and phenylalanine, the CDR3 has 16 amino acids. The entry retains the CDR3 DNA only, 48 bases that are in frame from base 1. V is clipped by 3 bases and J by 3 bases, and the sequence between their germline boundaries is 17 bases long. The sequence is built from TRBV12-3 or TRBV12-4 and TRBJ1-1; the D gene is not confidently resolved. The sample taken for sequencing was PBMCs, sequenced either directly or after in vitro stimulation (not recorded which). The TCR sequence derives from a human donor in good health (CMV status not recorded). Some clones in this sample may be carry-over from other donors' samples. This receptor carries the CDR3 CASSFNVGGGDTEAFF. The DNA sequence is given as TGTGCCAGCAGTTTTAATGTGGGTGGCGGGGACACTGAAGCTTTCTTT.